This TCR beta chain is drawn from a study of blood T cell repertoires in COVID-19. Study-level information: Samples came from the United States, Italy and Spain, spanning acute and convalescent COVID-19. Sources were T cells, B-cell-depleted T cells, or PBMCs; the material itself was cDNA or gDNA.

Trimming shortened V by 0 bases and J by 6 bases, and 12 bases separated the two germline ends. Germline assignment: CDR1 LNHNV and CDR2 YYDKDF (reference sequence). There are 15 residues in the CDR3. This clone was counted a single time. Authors' processing steps: Estimated nucleated cell counts came from reference gene primer amplification. Using immunoSEQ multiplex PCR, the repertoire was profiled, and TCRdb retains in-frame clones only, with some absent. That table gives V, J and clone size, and the DNA gave D and trimming. The sample lists roughly 190,000 clones; about 88% were seen once. This receptor was taken from a woman aged 40 to 50 who had recovered from COVID-19. Sequences were obtained from peripheral blood. V is TRBV15 and J is TRBJ2-4, with D perhaps matching TRBD1 (6 bases). The CDR3 here is CATSRDLDSLNIQYF. CDR3 in DNA: TGTGCCACCAGCAGAGATTTGGACAGTTTAAACATTCAGTACTTC.